The 31 T cell receptor beta chains below were found in one sample sequenced in a study of T cells in Graves' hyperthyroidism and ophthalmopathy. Regions amplified from RNA transcripts were the TCR beta CDR3 regions. The HTBI primer set drove a first-round RT-PCR of the TCR CDR3. Each CDR3 protein gets one entry after TCRdb re-called the multiplex PCR reads with MiXCR. The sample lists roughly 500,000 distinct CDR3 sequences, approximately 49% occurring once. The sequenced sample consisted of peripheral blood or thyroid tissue (not recorded which). The receptor source for this set is an adult woman with Graves' disease, either hyperthyroidism or ophthalmopathy (not recorded which).

The sample holds many counts of this clonotype. The chain links TRBV4-3 to TRBJ2-7, with TRBD2 matching 8 bases. The CDR3 extends over 16 amino acids. The trim removed 0 bases at V and 7 bases at J, leaving 11 bases unmatched. CDR1 and CDR2 (germline): LGHNA, YSLEER. The CDR3: CASSQDGGRSPWEQYF. The CDR3 nucleotides read TGCGCCAGCAGCCAAGACGGCGGGAGGTCCCCTTGGGAGCAGTACTTC.

This chain joins TRBV10-3 and TRBJ1-6; D not certain. The CDR3 sequence is 17 residues long. Trimming pared 2 bases from V and 9 bases from J, leaving 20 bases between. CDR1 is ENHRY, CDR2 SYGVKD, per germline. CDR3 loop: CAISEGNLAGVGSPLHF. CDR3 sequence (DNA): TGTGCCATCAGTGAGGGGAACCTCGCGGGAGTCGGTTCACCCCTCCACTTT.

In its sample, this clonotype was seen many times. The V and J genes are TRBV14 and TRBJ2-7; the D is unclear. The V end lost 1 base, the J end lost 5 bases, and 18 bases lay between the germline ends. The length of the CDR3 is 16 residues. Germline CDR1 and CDR2: SGHDN and FVKESK. CDR3 region: CASSQGVGQRFNEQYF. As DNA, the CDR3 is TGTGCCAGCAGCCAAGGGGTAGGGCAGAGGTTCAACGAGCAGTACTTC.

Ten or more counts support this clonotype. The chain links TRBV18 to TRBJ1-6; a possible D gene is TRBD1 (6 bases). CDR3 length: 15 amino acids. Deletions cut 5 bases from V and 7 bases from J, with 15 bases between. CDR1 and CDR2 from the germline V gene are KGHSH and LQKENI. CDR3 sequence reads: CASSTQQGSNSPLHF. CDR3 nucleotides: TGTGCCAGCTCAACCCAACAGGGCTCGAATTCACCCCTCCACTTT.

V is TRBV7-8 and J is TRBJ2-3; possibly TRBD2 for D (6 bases). Germline CDR1 is SGHVS and CDR2 is FQNEAQ. Trimming pared 6 bases from V and 5 bases from J, leaving 18 bases between. The CDR3 extends over 15 amino acids. The CDR3 reads CASSKGNSGGDTQYF. CDR3 DNA: TGTGCCAGCAGTAAAGGGAACTCCGGGGGAGATACGCAGTATTTT.

This clonotype was detected many times. This chain uses TRBV3-1 with TRBJ1-2; D possibly corresponds to TRBD1 (6 bases). The CDR3 extends over 12 amino acids. Germline CDR1 reads LGHDT; CDR2 reads YNNKEL (reference sequence). V lost 4 bases to trimming and J lost 9 bases, with 12 bases between them. This CDR3 reads CASSLSTGSYTF. CDR3 coding DNA: TGTGCCAGCAGCCTATCAACAGGGAGCTACACCTTC. Variable domain in full (rest from reference TRBV3-1 and TRBJ1-2): DTAVSQTPKYLVTQMGNDKSIKCEQNLGHDTMYWYKQDSKKFLKIMFSYNNKELIINETVPNRFSPKSPDKAHLNLHINSLELGDSAVYFCASSLSTGSYTFGSGTRLTVV.

The chain carries TRBV7-2 and TRBJ1-6, with 9 bases that match TRBD1. This CDR3 contains 15 residues. Germline assignment: CDR1 SGHTA and CDR2 FQGNSA. The V segment lost 2 bases and the J segment 9 bases; nucleotides outside the gene matches: 5. CDR3 coding DNA: TGTGCCAGCAGCTTAAGGGACAGGGTCGGTTCACCCCTCCACTTT. The encoded protein is CASSLRDRVGSPLHF.

The rearrangement joins TRBV12-3 or TRBV12-4 to TRBJ1-2; no definite D call. CDR3 size: 11 residues. Trimming left V 5 bases short and J 4 bases short, with 5 bases between. CDR3 loop: CASSTAYGYTF. CDR3 nucleotides: TGTGCCAGCAGTACGGCCTATGGCTACACCTTC.

This rearrangement joins TRBV9 to TRBJ2-5; D might be TRBD1 (6 bases). The CDR3 loop spans 13 amino acids. The V end was cut by 5 bases, the J end by 3 bases, with 11 bases between. Germline values: CDR1 SGDLS, CDR2 YYNGEE. This CDR3 reads CASSPTGKETQYF. CDR3 coding DNA: TGTGCCAGCAGTCCTACAGGGAAAGAGACCCAGTACTTC.

This clonotype has ten or more counts. The CDR3 DNA reads TGCGCCAGCAGCCTTGGGGGACAGAAAGAGACCCAGTACTTC. It encodes CASSLGGQKETQYF. The chain combines TRBV5-1 with TRBJ2-5; 7 bases line up with TRBD1. The CDR3 has 14 residues. V was pared by 4 bases and J by 3 bases, with 6 bases of the junction left unmatched. Germline CDR1 and CDR2: SGHRS and YFSETQ.

The genes are TRBV7-9 and TRBJ1-1; 9 bases are a match to TRBD1. The CDR3 is 16 amino acids. Unmatched junction bases numbered 7, after V lost 5 bases and J lost 0 bases. Per the germline V gene, CDR1 is SEHNR and CDR2 is FQNEAQ (reference sequence). CDR3 nucleotide sequence: TGTGCCAGCAGCCCAACCGGACAGGGGATGAACACTGAAGCTTTCTTT. Translated, it gives CASSPTGQGMNTEAFF.

There are many counts of this clonotype. The chain uses TRBV7-8 and TRBJ2-7, with 11 positions matching TRBD2. J was trimmed by 3 bases and V by 5 bases; bases with no gene match: 9. Germline V gene sequence: CDR1 SGHVS, CDR2 FQNEAQ. The CDR3 has 16 residues. CDR3 region: CASSRPTSGIIYEQYF. The CDR3 bases are TGTGCCAGCAGCCGTCCGACTAGCGGGATTATCTACGAGCAGTACTTC.

In its sample, this clonotype was seen many times. The rearrangement uses TRBV20-1 and TRBJ1-1; D is unclear. This CDR3 has 15 amino acids. Germline-derived CDR1 and CDR2 are DFQATT and SNEGSKA (reference sequence). The ends were cut back, 1 base at V and 5 bases at J, with 17 bases in the middle. In nucleotides, the CDR3 is TGCAGTGCTAGAGTCGCGGGTGCCAGTAATACTGAAGCTTTCTTT. Encoded protein: CSARVAGASNTEAFF.

This clonotype was counted between two and nine times. The chain combines TRBV7-6 with TRBJ2-5; no firm D call. V gave up 1 base and J gave up 6 bases, with 12 bases separating them. The CDR3 runs to 14 residues. The germline gives CDR1 SGHVS, CDR2 FNYEAQ. The CDR3 region is CASSLVASEKTQYF. CDR3 DNA: TGTGCCAGCAGCTTAGTGGCTAGTGAAAAGACCCAGTACTTC. Full variable domain (remainder filled in from reference TRBV7-6 and TRBJ2-5): GAGVSQSPRYKVTKRGQDVALRCDPISGHVSLYWYRQALGQGPEFLTYFNYEAQQDKSGLPNDRFSAERPEGSISTLTIQRTEQRDSAMYRCASSLVASEKTQYFGPGTRLLVL.

The rearrangement uses TRBV28 and TRBJ1-2, with D uncertain. Looked up from germline, CDR1 is MDHEN and CDR2 is SYDVKM. V lost 11 bases to trimming and J lost 4 bases, with 17 bases between them. The CDR3 has 13 amino acids. Written as DNA, the CDR3 is TGTGCCTCCGAGAGGAGGGCCCTCTATGGCTACACCTTC. Its translation is CASERRALYGYTF.

The chain recombines TRBV29-1 with TRBJ2-7; 9 nucleotides line up with TRBD1. Germline CDR1 is SQVTM and CDR2 is ANQGSEA. This CDR3 spans 15 amino acids. V lost 4 bases and J lost 3; bases outside the gene matches: 10. The CDR3 DNA reads as TGCAGCGTTGTAAAGGGAACAGGGGGCAACTACGAGCAGTACTTC. Translation gives CSVVKGTGGNYEQYF.

This clonotype has only one observation. The CDR3 ends on some other residue instead of the conserved phenylalanine or tryptophan, so this is likely a read error. The rearrangement links TRBV19 to TRBJ2-3; 10 bases match TRBD2. With 2 bases clipped from V and 5 bases from J, the junction kept 4 bases outside the gene matches. The germline gives CDR1 LNHDA, CDR2 SQIVND (reference sequence). The CDR3 is 15 residues long. In DNA form, the CDR3 reads TGTGCCAGTAGTATACGGCTAGCGGGAGTAGATACGCAGTATCTT. Translation gives CASSIRLAGVDTQYL.

This clonotype was counted between two and nine times. The gene calls are TRBV7-8 and TRBJ1-6, with a possible D match to TRBD1 (5 bases). CDR1 is SGHVS and CDR2 is FQNEAQ in the germline V gene. The CDR3 totals 15 residues. V was trimmed by 3 bases and J by 7 bases, leaving 13 bases between them. The CDR3 coding sequence is TGTGCCAGCAGCTTGCACCGGGACGGGAATTCACCCCTCCACTTT. Protein sequence: CASSLHRDGNSPLHF.

The J gene is TRBJ2-5, the V gene TRBV7-2; D is unresolved. CDR3 length equals 14 residues. Trimming removed 1 base at V and 5 bases at J, with 11 bases between. From germline, CDR1 is SGHTA and CDR2 FQGNSA. The CDR3 here is CASSLVQTGETQYF. CDR3 DNA sequence: TGTGCCAGCAGCTTAGTCCAGACCGGGGAGACCCAGTACTTC.

This clonotype was observed many times. V usage is TRBV6-6 and J usage is TRBJ1-5; D is ambiguous. Germline CDR1 and CDR2: MNHNY and SVGAGI (reference sequence). Deletions cut 2 bases from V and 0 bases from J, with 14 bases between. This CDR3 is built from 17 residues. Here the CDR3 DNA reads TGTGCCAGCAGTTACACCCCGGGCCCCTATAGCAATCAGCCCCAGCATTTT. Its protein is CASSYTPGPYSNQPQHF.

The genes are TRBV19 and TRBJ1-1, with D possibly matching TRBD1 (5 bases). CDR1 LNHDA and CDR2 SQIVND come from the germline V gene (reference sequence). The CDR3 runs 14 residues. This chain's CDR3 is CSVQGAHRNTEAFF. The CDR3 bases are TGTTCGGTCCAGGGAGCACACCGGAACACTGAAGCTTTCTTT.

This chain connects TRBV11-2 to TRBJ2-5; TRBD1 matches at 11 bases. This CDR3 has 16 residues. Germline loops: CDR1 SGHAT, CDR2 FQNNGV. V gave up 5 bases and J gave up 5 bases; unmatched junction bases: 10. The CDR3 is CASSARTGGALETQYF. CDR3 DNA sequence: TGTGCCAGCAGCGCCCGGACAGGGGGCGCGCTGGAGACCCAGTACTTC.

This clonotype was detected ten times or more. This chain joins TRBV10-2 and TRBJ2-2, with 8 bases aligning to TRBD1. The trim removed 10 bases at V and 4 bases at J, leaving 20 bases unmatched. CDR3 length: 18 amino acids. Germline CDR1 and CDR2: WSHSY and SAAADI. CDR3 coding DNA: TGCGCCACCCGGACAGGGTCGAGGGGCATATGGCCCACCGGGGAGCTGTTTTTT. Residues: CATRTGSRGIWPTGELFF.

V usage is TRBV2 and J usage is TRBJ2-2; D call uncertain. Germline V CDR1 and CDR2: SNHLY, FYNNEI. Trimming shortened V by 6 bases and J by 7 bases, and 21 bases separated the two germline ends. The CDR3 has 16 residues. CDR3 region: CASSQESPAVGGELFF. DNA of the CDR3: TGTGCCAGCAGCCAAGAGAGCCCGGCGGTGGGCGGGGAGCTGTTTTTT.

This clonotype was found once. V and J are TRBV29-1 and TRBJ1-2; TRBD1 matches 9 bases. Germline CDR1 is SQVTM and CDR2 is ANQGSEA. There are 12 residues in the CDR3. The V and J ends lost 6 bases and 13 bases, in that order; junction bases with no gene match: 12. CDR3 DNA: TGCAGCGTCACCGAGACAGGGGGGAGTAGCACCTTC. It is translated as CSVTETGGSSTF.

As regards this clonotype: One end of the junction varies from germline; a read error may be responsible. The rearrangement uses TRBV5-1 and TRBJ1-3, with D uncertain. The CDR3 contains 14 residues. Germline loops: CDR1 SGHRS, CDR2 YFSETQ. The DNA for the CDR3 is TGTGCCAGCAGCGGAACGTACTCTGGAAACACCATATATTTT. Protein product: CASSGTYSGNTIYF.

Concerning this clonotype itself: A much larger clone is a single base away; this may be a read error. The J gene is TRBJ1-1, the V gene TRBV19, with 7 positions matching TRBD1. Germline V gives CDR1 LNHDA, CDR2 SQIVND (reference sequence). V shed 7 bases and J 6 bases; nucleotides not matched to a gene: 8. The CDR3 is 13 residues long. The DNA of the CDR3 is TGTGCCAGTAAACAGGGGTTTAACGCTGAAGCTTTCTTT. Amino acids: CASKQGFNAEAFF.

The chain combines TRBV19 with TRBJ2-7; D tentatively reads TRBD1 or TRBD2 (6 bases each). CDR3 length equals 13 residues. Germline V gene sequence: CDR1 LNHDA, CDR2 SQIVND (reference sequence). Trimming took 5 bases from V and 8 from J, leaving 16 bases between them. The DNA of the CDR3 is TGTGCCAGTAGTGGGGGCGGGACATACAAGCAGTACTTC. It specifies CASSGGGTYKQYF. Looking up the rest from reference TRBV19 and TRBJ2-7 gives the full variable domain: DGGITQSPKYLFRKEGQNVTLSCEQNLNHDAMYWYRQDPGQGLRLIYYSQIVNDFQKGDIAEGYSVSREKKESFPLTVTSAQKNPTAFYLCASSGGGTYKQYFGPGTRLTVT.

As concerns this clonotype: Given a much more abundant clone one base away, this may be a read error. V is TRBV10-2 and J is TRBJ2-7, with D perhaps given as TRBD1 or TRBD2 (5 bases each). The CDR3 spans 14 residues. Trimming left V 7 bases short and J 2 bases short, with 15 bases between. CDR1 WSHSY and CDR2 SAAADI come from the germline V gene. The CDR3 sequence is CASNRDRAAYEQYF. For the CDR3, the DNA is TGCGCCAGCAACCGTGACAGAGCGGCCTACGAGCAGTACTTC.

This clonotype was counted a single time. The V and J genes are TRBV13 and TRBJ2-2, with 10 bases matching TRBD2. The V segment lost 3 bases and the J segment 4 bases; nucleotides outside the gene matches: 5. Per the germline V gene, CDR1 is PRHDT and CDR2 is FYEKMQ (reference sequence). This CDR3 contains 16 residues. The CDR3 loop is CASSFGASGGTGELFF. The CDR3 DNA reads TGTGCCAGCAGCTTCGGGGCTAGCGGGGGCACCGGGGAGCTGTTTTTT.

The chain recombines TRBV5-4 with TRBJ2-3; D is ambiguous. CDR1 and CDR2 (germline): SGHNT, YYREEE (reference sequence). The V and J ends lost 3 bases and 0 bases respectively, with 5 bases between them. This CDR3 spans 13 amino acids. This CDR3 is CASSSPSTDTQYF. CDR3 in DNA: TGTGCCAGCAGCTCCCCTAGCACAGATACGCAGTATTTT.